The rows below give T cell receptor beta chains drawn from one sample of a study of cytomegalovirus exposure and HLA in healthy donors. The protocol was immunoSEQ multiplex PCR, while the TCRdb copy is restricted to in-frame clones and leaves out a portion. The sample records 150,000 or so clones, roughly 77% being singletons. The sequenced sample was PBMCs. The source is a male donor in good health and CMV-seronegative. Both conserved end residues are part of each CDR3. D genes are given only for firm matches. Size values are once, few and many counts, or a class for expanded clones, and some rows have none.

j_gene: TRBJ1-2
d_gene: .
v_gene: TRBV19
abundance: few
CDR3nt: TGTGCCAGTACTGAGGGTGGTGGTCCTGGCGGCTACACCTTC
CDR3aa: CASTEGGGPGGYTF

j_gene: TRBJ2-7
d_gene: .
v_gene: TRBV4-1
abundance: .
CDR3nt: TGCGCCAGCAGCAACAGTAACGCACAGGAAGAGCAGTACTTC
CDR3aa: CASSNSNAQEEQYF

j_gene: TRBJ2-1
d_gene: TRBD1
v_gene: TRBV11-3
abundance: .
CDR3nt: TGTGCCAGCAGCGGACGGACAGGGTACAATGAGCAGTTCTTC
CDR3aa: CASSGRTGYNEQFF

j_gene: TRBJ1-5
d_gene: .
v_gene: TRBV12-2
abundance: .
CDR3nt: TGTGCAAGTCGCTTAGACCCCCCGGGAGGGGGTGAGTCGTCCCAGCATTTT
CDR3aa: CASRLDPPGGGESSQHF

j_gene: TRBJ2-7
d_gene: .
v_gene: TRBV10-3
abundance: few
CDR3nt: TGTGCCATCAGTGAGCCGGGTGGGGGGGGCCCTTCCTACGAGCAGTACTTC
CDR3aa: CAISEPGGGGPSYEQYF

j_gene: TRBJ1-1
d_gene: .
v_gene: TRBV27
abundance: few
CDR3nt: TGTGCCAGCATAAACAGGGACACTGAAGCTTTCTTT
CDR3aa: CASINRDTEAFF

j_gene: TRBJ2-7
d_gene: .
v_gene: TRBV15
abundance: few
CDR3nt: TGTGCCACCAGCAGAGGAACAGGGAACGAGCAGTACTTC
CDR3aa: CATSRGTGNEQYF

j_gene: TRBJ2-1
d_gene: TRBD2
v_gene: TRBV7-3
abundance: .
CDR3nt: TGTGCCAGCACCCTCAGACTAGCGGGAGCTCAGGGGCAGTTCTTC
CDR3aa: CASTLRLAGAQGQFF

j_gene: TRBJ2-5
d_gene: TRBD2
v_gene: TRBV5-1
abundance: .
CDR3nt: TGCGCCAGCAGCTTCGGGACTAGCTGGAGGGAGACCCAGTACTTC
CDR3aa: CASSFGTSWRETQYF

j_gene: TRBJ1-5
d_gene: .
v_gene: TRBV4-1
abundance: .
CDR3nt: TGCGCCAGCAGCCCCGGAGAGAGTAGCAATCAGCCCCAGCATTTT
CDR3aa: CASSPGESSNQPQHF

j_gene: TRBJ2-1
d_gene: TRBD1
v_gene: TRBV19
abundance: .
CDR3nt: TGTGCCAGTAGTATTGGACAGGGGGCAAATGAGCAGTTCTTC
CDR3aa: CASSIGQGANEQFF

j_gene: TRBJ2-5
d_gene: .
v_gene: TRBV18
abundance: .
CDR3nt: TGTGCCAGCTCACGTACAGGGTCAGAGACCCAGTACTTC
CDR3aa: CASSRTGSETQYF

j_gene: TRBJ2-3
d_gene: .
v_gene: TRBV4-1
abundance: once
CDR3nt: TGCGCCAGCAGCCAAGATCGAGTCGGAGTAGATACGCAGTATTTT
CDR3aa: CASSQDRVGVDTQYF

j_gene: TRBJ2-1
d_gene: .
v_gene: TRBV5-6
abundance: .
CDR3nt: TGTGCCAGCAGCCCTGGCCCAGGGGGGAGCTCCTACAATGAGCAGTTCTTC
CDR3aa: CASSPGPGGSSYNEQFF

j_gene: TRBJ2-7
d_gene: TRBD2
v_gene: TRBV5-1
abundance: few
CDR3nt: TGCGCCAGCAGCTTTTCCCAGACTAGCGGGGTCTCCTACGAGCAGTACTTC
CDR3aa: CASSFSQTSGVSYEQYF

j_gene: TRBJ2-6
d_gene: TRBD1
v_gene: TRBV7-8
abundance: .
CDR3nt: TGTGCCAGCAGCCTCCCGGGACAGGGGACCGGGGCCAACGTCCTGACTTTC
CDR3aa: CASSLPGQGTGANVLTF

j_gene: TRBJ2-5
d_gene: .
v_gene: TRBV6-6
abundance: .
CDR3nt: TGTGCCAGCAGTTACTCGCGGGACCGAGAGTACTTC
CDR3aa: CASSYSRDREYF

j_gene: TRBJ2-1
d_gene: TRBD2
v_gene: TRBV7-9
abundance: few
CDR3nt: TGTTCCAGCAGCTACGGCGGGAGGGCCCGGTTCTTC
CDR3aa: CSSSYGGRARFF

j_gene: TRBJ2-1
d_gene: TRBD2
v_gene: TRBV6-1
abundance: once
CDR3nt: TGTGCCAGCAGGAGCCTGAGCGGGACCCAGAGTGAGCAGTTCTTC
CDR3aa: CASRSLSGTQSEQFF

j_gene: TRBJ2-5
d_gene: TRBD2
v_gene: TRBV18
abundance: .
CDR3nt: TGTGCCAGCTCATCCGGGACTAGGGACGTTGAGACCCAGTACTTC
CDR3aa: CASSSGTRDVETQYF

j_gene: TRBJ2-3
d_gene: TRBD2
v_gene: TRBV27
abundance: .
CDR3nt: TGTGCCAGCAGTTTTCTGGCGCCCGGGAGGGGTACGCAGTATTTT
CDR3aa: CASSFLAPGRGTQYF

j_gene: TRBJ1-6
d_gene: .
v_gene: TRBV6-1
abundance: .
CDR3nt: TGTGCCAGCAGGAACCGGGAACGTACTTCACCCCTCCACTTT
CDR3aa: CASRNRERTSPLHF

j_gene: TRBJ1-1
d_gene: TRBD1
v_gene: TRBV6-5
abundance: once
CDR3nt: TGTGCCAGCAGTTGCAACCTAGGGGGCGAAAACACTGAAGCTTTCTTT
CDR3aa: CASSCNLGGENTEAFF

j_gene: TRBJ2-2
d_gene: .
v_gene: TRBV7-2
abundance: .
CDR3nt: TGTGCCAGCAGCTTAGGGACAAGGAACACCGGGGAGCTGTTTTTT
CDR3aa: CASSLGTRNTGELFF

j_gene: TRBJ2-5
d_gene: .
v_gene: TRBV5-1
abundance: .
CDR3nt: TGCGCCAGCAGCTACCGGGGTCCCGGGAAAGAGACCCAGTACTTC
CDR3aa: CASSYRGPGKETQYF

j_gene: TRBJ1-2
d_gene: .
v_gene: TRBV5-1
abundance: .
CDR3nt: TGCGCCAGCAGCTTGAACGCAGGGCCAGGGTATGGCTACACCTTC
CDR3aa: CASSLNAGPGYGYTF

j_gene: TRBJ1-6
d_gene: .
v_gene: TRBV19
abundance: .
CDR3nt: TGTGCCAGTAGTATAGTGGAGGGCTATAATTCACCCCTCCACTTT
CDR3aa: CASSIVEGYNSPLHF

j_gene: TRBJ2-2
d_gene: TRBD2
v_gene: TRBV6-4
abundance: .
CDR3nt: TGTGCCAGCAGTGACTCCGGGACTAGCAACACCGGGGAGCTGTTTTTT
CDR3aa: CASSDSGTSNTGELFF

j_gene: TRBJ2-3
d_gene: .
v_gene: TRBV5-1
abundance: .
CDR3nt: TGCGCCAGCAGCTTGGAGGGACATCGACGCTTTAGCACAGATACGCAGTATTTT
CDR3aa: CASSLEGHRRFSTDTQYF

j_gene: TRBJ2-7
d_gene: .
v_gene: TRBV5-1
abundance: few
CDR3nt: TGCGCCAGCAGCGCAACGGGTCTCTCCTACGAGCAGTACTTC
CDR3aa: CASSATGLSYEQYF

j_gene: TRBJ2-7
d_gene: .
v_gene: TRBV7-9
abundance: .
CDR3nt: TGTGCCAGCAGCCTCACCCCAACTAGCTCCTACGAGCAGTACTTC
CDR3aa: CASSLTPTSSYEQYF

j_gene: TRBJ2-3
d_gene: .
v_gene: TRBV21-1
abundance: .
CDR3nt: TGTGCCAGCAGTAAATCCGGCGGGGGGGGGACAGATACGCAGTATTTT
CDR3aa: CASSKSGGGGTDTQYF

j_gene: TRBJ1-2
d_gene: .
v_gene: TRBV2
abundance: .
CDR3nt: TGTGCCACAGCAGATCGGGGTGACTATGGCTACACCTTC
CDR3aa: CATADRGDYGYTF

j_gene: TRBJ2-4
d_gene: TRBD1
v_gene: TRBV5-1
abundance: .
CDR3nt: TGCGCCAGCAGCCCGCGGGACAGGGTAATAGACATTCAGTACTTC
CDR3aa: CASSPRDRVIDIQYF

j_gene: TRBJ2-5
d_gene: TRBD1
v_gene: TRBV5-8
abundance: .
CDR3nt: TGTGCCAGCAGCTCGGACAGGGGGCCTACAGAGACCCAGTACTTC
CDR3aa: CASSSDRGPTETQYF

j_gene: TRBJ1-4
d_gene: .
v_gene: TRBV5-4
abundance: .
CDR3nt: TGTGCCAGCAGCTTGGGAGATACTAATGAAAAACTGTTTTTT
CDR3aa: CASSLGDTNEKLFF

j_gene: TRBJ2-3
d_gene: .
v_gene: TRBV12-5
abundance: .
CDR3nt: TGTGCTAGTCGGTTTATTGCAGATACGCAGTATTTT
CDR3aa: CASRFIADTQYF

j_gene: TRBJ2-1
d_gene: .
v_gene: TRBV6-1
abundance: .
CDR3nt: TGTGCCAGCAGTGAAAAGTTTGGACAGCTCAATGAGCAGTTCTTC
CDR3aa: CASSEKFGQLNEQFF

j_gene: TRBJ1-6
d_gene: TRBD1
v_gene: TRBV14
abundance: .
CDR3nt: TGTGCCAGCAGCCAAGATCATTTCGGGACAGGGTTTTCACCCCTCCACTTT
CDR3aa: CASSQDHFGTGFSPLHF

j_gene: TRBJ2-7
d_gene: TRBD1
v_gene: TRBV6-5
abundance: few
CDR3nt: TGTGCCAGCAGTTACGGGACAGGTGACACCTACGAGCAGTACTTC
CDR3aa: CASSYGTGDTYEQYF

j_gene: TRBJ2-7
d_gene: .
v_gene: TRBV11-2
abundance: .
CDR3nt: TGTGCCAGCAGCCGATTACCAGACTACGAGCAGTACTTC
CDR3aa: CASSRLPDYEQYF

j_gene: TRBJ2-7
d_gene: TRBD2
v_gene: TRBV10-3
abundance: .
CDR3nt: TGTGCCATCAGAGAGACTAGCGGGAGATACGAGCAGTACTTC
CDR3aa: CAIRETSGRYEQYF

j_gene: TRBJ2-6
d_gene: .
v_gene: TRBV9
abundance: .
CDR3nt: TGTGCCAGCAGCGTAGGGGCAGGACCATTCTCTGGGGCCAACGGCCTGACTTTC
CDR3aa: CASSVGAGPFSGANGLTF

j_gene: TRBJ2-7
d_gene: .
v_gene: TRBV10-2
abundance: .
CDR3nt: TGCGCCAGCAGTGAACCAGACGCAGGGTTTTCCCACGAGCAGTACTTC
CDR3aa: CASSEPDAGFSHEQYF

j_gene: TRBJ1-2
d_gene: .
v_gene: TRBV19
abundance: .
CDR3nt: TGTGCCAGTAGCCCCCCTCCGACAAGCAACTATGGCTACACCTTC
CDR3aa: CASSPPPTSNYGYTF

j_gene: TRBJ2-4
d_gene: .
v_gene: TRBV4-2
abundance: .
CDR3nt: TGTGCCAGCAGCCAAGGAGTAACTTCCGAGGGCATTCAGTACTTC
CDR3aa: CASSQGVTSEGIQYF

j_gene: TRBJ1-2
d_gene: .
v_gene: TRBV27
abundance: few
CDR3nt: TGTGCCAGCAGCCTGGGTGGACTCTCTAACTATGGCTACACCTTC
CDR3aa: CASSLGGLSNYGYTF

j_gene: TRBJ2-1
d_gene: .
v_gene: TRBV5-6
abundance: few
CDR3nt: TGTGCCAGCAGCTCCCTTACCGGGACTCGACACAATGAGCAGTTCTTC
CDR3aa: CASSSLTGTRHNEQFF

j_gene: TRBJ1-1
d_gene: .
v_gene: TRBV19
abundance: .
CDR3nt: TGTGCCAGTAGTATTTGGAGTGACACTGAAGCTTTCTTT
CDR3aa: CASSIWSDTEAFF

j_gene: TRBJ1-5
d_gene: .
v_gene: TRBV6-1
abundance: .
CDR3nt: TGTGCCAGCAGTGAAGCGGCAGGGTATGTCAATCAGCCCCAGCATTTT
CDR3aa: CASSEAAGYVNQPQHF

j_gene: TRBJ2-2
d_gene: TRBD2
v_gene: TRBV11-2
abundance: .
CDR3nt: TGTGCCAGCAGCCCCCGCTCTCTAGCGGGGACGAACACCGGGGAGCTGTTTTTT
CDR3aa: CASSPRSLAGTNTGELFF

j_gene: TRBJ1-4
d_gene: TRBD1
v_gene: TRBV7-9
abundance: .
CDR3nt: TGTGCCAGCAGCCACCCGGACAGGACGGAAAAACTGTTTTTT
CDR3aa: CASSHPDRTEKLFF

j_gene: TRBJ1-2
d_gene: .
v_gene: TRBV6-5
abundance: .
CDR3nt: TGTGCCAGCAGTCGACAGAACTATGGCTACACCTTC
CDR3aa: CASSRQNYGYTF

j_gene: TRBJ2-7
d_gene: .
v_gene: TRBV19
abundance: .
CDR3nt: TGTGCCAGTCGAGGGGGTGGGGACTACGAGCAGTACTTC
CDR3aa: CASRGGGDYEQYF

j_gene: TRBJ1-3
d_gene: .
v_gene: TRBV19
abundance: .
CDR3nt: TGTGCCAGTAAAGGGGTGGACATCGGGCACACCATATATTTT
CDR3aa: CASKGVDIGHTIYF

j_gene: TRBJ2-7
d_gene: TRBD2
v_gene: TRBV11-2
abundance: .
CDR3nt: TGTGCCAGCAGCTTAGAGGCCATAGCGGGGATGAGCTCCTACGAGCAGTACTTC
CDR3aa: CASSLEAIAGMSSYEQYF

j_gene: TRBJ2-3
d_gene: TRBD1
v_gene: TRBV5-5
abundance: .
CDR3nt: TGTGCCAGCAGCGGCCTGACAGGGACCAACACAGATACGCAGTATTTT
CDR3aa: CASSGLTGTNTDTQYF

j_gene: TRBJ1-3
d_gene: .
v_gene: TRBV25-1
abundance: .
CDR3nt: TGTGCCAGCGGACAGTTCTCTGGAAACACCATATATTTT
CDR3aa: CASGQFSGNTIYF